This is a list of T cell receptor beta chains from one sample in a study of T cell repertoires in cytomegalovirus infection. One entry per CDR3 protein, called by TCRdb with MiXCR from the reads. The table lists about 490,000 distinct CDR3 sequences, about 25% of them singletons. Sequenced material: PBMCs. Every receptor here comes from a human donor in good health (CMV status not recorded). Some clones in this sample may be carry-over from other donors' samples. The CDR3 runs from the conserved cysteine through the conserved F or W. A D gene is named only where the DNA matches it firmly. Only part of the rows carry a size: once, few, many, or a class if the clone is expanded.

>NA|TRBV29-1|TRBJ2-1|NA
CSVEDLAGWGYNEQFF
TGCAGCGTTGAAGATCTGGCAGGATGGGGGTACAATGAGCAGTTCTTC
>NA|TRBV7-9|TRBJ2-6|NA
CASSNSRGTVFSGANVLTF
TGTGCCAGCAGCAATTCCCGAGGGACGGTTTTCTCTGGGGCCAACGTCCTGACTTTC
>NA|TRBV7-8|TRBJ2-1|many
CASSLLSSAKYPEQFF
TGTGCCAGCAGCTTATTAAGTAGCGCCAAGTATCCGGAGCAGTTCTTC
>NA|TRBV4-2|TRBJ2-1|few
CASSQDPGFAYNEQFF
TGTGCCAGCAGCCAAGATCCCGGTTTCGCCTACAATGAGCAGTTCTTC
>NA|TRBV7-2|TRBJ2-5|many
CASSFDGARETQYF
TGTGCCAGCAGCTTCGACGGAGCTAGGGAGACCCAGTACTTC
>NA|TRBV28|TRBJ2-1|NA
CASSPPRGNEQFF
TGTGCCAGCAGTCCACCCCGAGGCAATGAGCAGTTCTTC
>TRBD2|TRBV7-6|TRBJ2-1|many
CASSLVGSGDSYNEQFF
TGTGCCAGCAGCTTAGTGGGTAGCGGGGACTCCTACAATGAGCAGTTCTTC
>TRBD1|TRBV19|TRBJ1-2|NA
CASSPTPTGRYGYTF
TGTGCCAGTAGTCCAACCCCGACAGGGCGCTATGGCTACACCTTC
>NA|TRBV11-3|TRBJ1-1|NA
CASSLEGHKGTEAFF
TGTGCCAGCAGCTTAGAAGGACACAAGGGCACTGAAGCTTTCTTT
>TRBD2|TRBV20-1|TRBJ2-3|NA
CSARDWGTSDSDTQYF
TGCAGTGCTAGAGATTGGGGGACTAGCGATTCAGATACGCAGTATTTT
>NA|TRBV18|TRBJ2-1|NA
CASSPVADHNEQFF
TGTGCCAGCTCACCGGTTGCAGATCACAATGAGCAGTTCTTC
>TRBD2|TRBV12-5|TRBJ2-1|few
CASNPTSGRSRTGQFF
TGTGCTAGCAACCCGACTAGCGGGAGAAGCCGTACAGGGCAGTTCTTC
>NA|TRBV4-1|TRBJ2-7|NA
CASSQVHNYEQYF
TGCGCCAGCAGCCAAGTCCATAACTACGAGCAGTACTTC
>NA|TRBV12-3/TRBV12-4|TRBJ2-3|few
CASSFSRPTDTQYF
TGTGCCAGCAGTTTTTCCCGGCCTACAGATACGCAGTATTTT
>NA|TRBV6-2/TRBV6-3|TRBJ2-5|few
CASSFAFGETQYF
TGTGCCAGCAGTTTCGCCTTTGGAGAGACCCAGTACTTC
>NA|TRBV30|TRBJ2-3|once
CAWSAGSRSTDTQYF
TGTGCCTGGAGTGCGGGATCCCGTAGCACAGATACGCAGTATTTT
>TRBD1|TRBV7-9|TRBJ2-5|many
CASSRQGWRQETQYF
TGTGCCAGCAGCCGACAGGGATGGCGGCAAGAGACCCAGTACTTC
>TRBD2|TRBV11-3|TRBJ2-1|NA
CASSLGGRVRNEQFF
TGTGCCAGCAGCTTAGGCGGGAGGGTGCGCAATGAGCAGTTCTTC
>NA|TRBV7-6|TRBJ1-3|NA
CASTLGSSGNTIYF
TGTGCCAGCACCTTGGGGAGCTCTGGAAACACCATATATTTT
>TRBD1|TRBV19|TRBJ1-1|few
CASSIRTGRKNTEAFF
TGTGCCAGTAGTATAAGGACAGGGCGAAAGAACACTGAAGCTTTCTTT
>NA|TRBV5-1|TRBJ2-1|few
CASSLAERIGNEQFF
TGCGCCAGCAGCTTGGCCGAGCGAATAGGCAATGAGCAGTTCTTC
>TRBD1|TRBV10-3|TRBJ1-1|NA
CAIMDPGQRNTEAFF
TGTGCCATCATGGACCCGGGACAGAGGAACACTGAAGCTTTCTTT
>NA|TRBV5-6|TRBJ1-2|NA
CASSLLLTGANYGYTF
TGTGCCAGCAGCTTGTTGTTGACAGGAGCTAACTATGGCTACACCTTC